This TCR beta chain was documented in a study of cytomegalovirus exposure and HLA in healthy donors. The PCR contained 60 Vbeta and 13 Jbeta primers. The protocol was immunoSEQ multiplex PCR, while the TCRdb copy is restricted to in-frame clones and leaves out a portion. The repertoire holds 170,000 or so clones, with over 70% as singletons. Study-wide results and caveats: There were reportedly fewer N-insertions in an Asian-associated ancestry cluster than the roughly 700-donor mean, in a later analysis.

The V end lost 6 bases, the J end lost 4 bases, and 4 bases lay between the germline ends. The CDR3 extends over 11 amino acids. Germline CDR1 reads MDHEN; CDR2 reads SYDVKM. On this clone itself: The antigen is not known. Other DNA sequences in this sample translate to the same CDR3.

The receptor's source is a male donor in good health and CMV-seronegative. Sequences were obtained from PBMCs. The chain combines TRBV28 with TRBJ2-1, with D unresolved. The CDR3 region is CASSLYNEQFF. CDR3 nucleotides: TGTGCCAGCAGCCTATACAATGAGCAGTTCTTC. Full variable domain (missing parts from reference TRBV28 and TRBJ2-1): DVKVTQSSRYLVKRTGEKVFLECVQDMDHENMFWYRQDPGLGLRLIYFSYDVKMKEKGDIPEGYSVSREKKERFSLILESASTNQTSMYLCASSLYNEQFFGPGTRLTVL.